The present TCR beta chain was sequenced within a study of CD8 T cells in Susac syndrome. Overall study results and limits: In its TCR sequencing and HLA analysis, the study acknowledged that the number of individuals was relatively small.

Reverse transcription of roughly 0.5 to 1 ug RNA was carried out with random hexamers. The authors amplified TCR beta CDR3 across 54 Vbeta and 13 Jbeta using immunoSEQ multiplex PCR. TCRdb re-analysed the immunoSEQ multiplex PCR reads in MiXCR, keeping a single row per CDR3 protein. The table records some 450,000 distinct CDR3 sequences, 75% to 90% of them present only once. Each multiple sclerosis control was a treatment-naive patient with relapsing-remitting disease that was either stable or active. Negative isolation yielded CD4+ and CD8+ T cells, and FACS enriched TEMRA cells. With regard to this clonotype: Its specificity is unknown.

The CDR3 runs 13 residues. The germline V and J ends were trimmed by 4 bases and 7 bases, with 10 bases remaining between them. Germline V gene sequence: CDR1 LGHDT, CDR2 YNNKEL (reference sequence). This rearrangement joins TRBV3-1 to TRBJ1-4; D unclear. The sequencing sample was made of CD8+ T cells from PBMCs. This receptor was identified in a human donor with multiple sclerosis. The CDR3 DNA follows: TGTGCCAGCAGCCTGGAACGGGCTGAAAAACTGTTTTTT. It specifies CASSLERAEKLFF.